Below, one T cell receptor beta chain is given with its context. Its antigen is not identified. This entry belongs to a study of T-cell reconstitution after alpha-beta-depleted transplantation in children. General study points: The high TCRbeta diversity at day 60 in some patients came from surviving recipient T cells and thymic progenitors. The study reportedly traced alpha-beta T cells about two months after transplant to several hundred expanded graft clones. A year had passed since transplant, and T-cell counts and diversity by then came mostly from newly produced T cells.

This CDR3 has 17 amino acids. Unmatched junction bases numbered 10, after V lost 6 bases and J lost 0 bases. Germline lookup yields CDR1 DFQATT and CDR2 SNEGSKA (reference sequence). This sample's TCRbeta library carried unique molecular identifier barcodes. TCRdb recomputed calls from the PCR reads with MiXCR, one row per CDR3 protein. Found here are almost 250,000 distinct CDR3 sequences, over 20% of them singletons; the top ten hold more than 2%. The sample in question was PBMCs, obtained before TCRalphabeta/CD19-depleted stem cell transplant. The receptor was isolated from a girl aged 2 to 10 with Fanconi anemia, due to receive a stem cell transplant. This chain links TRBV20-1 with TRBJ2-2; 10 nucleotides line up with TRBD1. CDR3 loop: CSAITGTGVSNTGELFF. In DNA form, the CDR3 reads TGCAGTGCCATTACCGGGACAGGGGTCTCGAACACCGGGGAGCTGTTTTTT.